The next 20 T cell receptor beta chains were all read from a single sample in a study of cytomegalovirus exposure and HLA in healthy donors. 13 Jbeta primers and 60 Vbeta primers were used for the PCR. Repertoires were generated with immunoSEQ multiplex PCR, while TCRdb's copy carries only in-frame clones and drops some. The data contain about 180,000 clones, less than 90% of them singletons. Sequenced material: PBMCs. The receptors were sampled from a girl aged 5 to 17 in good health and CMV-seropositive.

The chain joins TRBV7-6 to TRBJ2-7, with 12 positions matching TRBD2. Germline trimming cut 4 bases from V and 4 bases from J; bases unmatched to any gene: 8. Germline V gene sequence: CDR1 SGHVS, CDR2 FNYEAQ. This CDR3 has 16 residues. In DNA, the CDR3 is TGTGCCAGCAGCTCCTTCCTAGCGGGAGGGGTTTACGAGCAGTACTTC. Translated, it gives CASSSFLAGGVYEQYF.

This chain connects TRBV2 to TRBJ2-5, with 8 bases lining up with TRBD2. The CDR3 has 13 amino acids. CDR1 SNHLY and CDR2 FYNNEI come from the germline V gene. Trimming took 9 bases from V and 5 from J; bases not matched to a gene: 8. The CDR3 DNA is TGTGCCAGTTTAGCGGGATCTAAGGAGACCCAGTACTTC. Translating it yields CASLAGSKETQYF. Full variable domain (missing parts from reference TRBV2 and TRBJ2-5): EPEVTQTPSHQVTQMGQEVILRCVPISNHLYFYWYRQILGQKVEFLVSFYNNEISEKSEIFDDQFSVERPDGSNFTLKIRSTKLEDSAMYFCASLAGSKETQYFGPGTRLLVL.

J is TRBJ2-7 and V is TRBV5-4; 8 positions match TRBD2. V gave up 2 bases and J gave up 4 bases; unmatched junction bases: 8. Germline V gene sequence: CDR1 SGHNT, CDR2 YYREEE (reference sequence). This CDR3 spans 15 amino acids. In DNA, the CDR3 is TGTGCCAGCAGCTTCGACGGGAGGGCCACATACGAGCAGTACTTC. As protein: CASSFDGRATYEQYF.

CDR3 protein: CASRDLAGGPGEQYF. In DNA form, the CDR3 reads TGTGCCAGCAGGGACCTAGCGGGAGGGCCGGGCGAGCAGTACTTC. The V gene is TRBV2, the J gene TRBJ2-5, with TRBD2 matching 12 bases. The J call is in doubt because the DNA end fits TRBJ2-7 better. Germline V CDR1 and CDR2: SNHLY, FYNNEI. The CDR3 length is 15 residues.

V is TRBV5-1 and J is TRBJ1-1; TRBD1 matches at 7 bases. Germline V gives CDR1 SGHRS, CDR2 YFSETQ. CDR3 size: 19 residues. Trimming took 0 bases from V and 3 from J; bases not matched to a gene: 17. Here the CDR3 DNA reads TGCGCCAGCAGCTTGGAAAGGGGGAAACAGGGGATCTGGGACACTGAAGCTTTCTTT. The encoded protein is CASSLERGKQGIWDTEAFF.

The V and J genes are TRBV27 and TRBJ2-5; a weak D match, TRBD1 (6 bases). Trimming cost V 6 bases and J 4 bases, with 9 bases left between them. This CDR3 is built from 12 residues. The germline V gene has CDR1 MNHEY and CDR2 SMNVEV (reference sequence). CDR3 sequence reads: CASSRRGETQYF. CDR3 nucleotides: TGTGCCAGCAGCCGCAGGGGAGAGACCCAGTACTTC.

This clone was counted between two and nine times. The chain is built from TRBV29-1 and TRBJ1-4; 8 bases align to TRBD1. This CDR3 is 12 amino acids long. Germline assignment: CDR1 SQVTM and CDR2 ANQGSEA. Trimming removed 6 bases from V and 8 bases from J; junction bases left unmatched: 5. The CDR3 DNA sequence: TGCAGCGTCCCCGGGACAGGCGAAAAACTGTTTTTT. The encoded protein is CSVPGTGEKLFF.

The chain links TRBV2 to TRBJ1-2, with a tentative D call TRBD1 (5 bases). The CDR3 extends over 14 amino acids. Trimming cost V 8 bases and J 4 bases, with 17 bases left between them. The V gene's germline CDR1 is SNHLY and CDR2 FYNNEI. Here the CDR3 DNA reads TGTGCCAGCCTTCCCTATAGCGGGACCTATGGCTACACCTTC. This translates into CASLPYSGTYGYTF.

This clone has only a few counts. CDR3 amino acids: CASSDRAGGVITGELFF. CDR3 nucleotide sequence: TGTGCCAGCAGTGACAGGGCAGGGGGCGTGATCACCGGGGAGCTGTTTTTT. The rearrangement uses TRBV6-4 and TRBJ2-2; TRBD1 aligns across 8 bases. Germline values: CDR1 MRHNA, CDR2 SNTAGT. This CDR3 region has 17 residues. With 2 bases clipped from V and 4 bases from J, the junction kept 9 bases outside the gene matches.

This clone appeared once. The genes are TRBV7-2 and TRBJ2-1; TRBD1 might be the D (6 bases). This CDR3 region has 12 residues. Trimming removed 2 bases at V and 9 bases at J, with 8 bases between. Germline V gene sequence: CDR1 SGHTA, CDR2 FQGNSA. Here the CDR3 DNA reads TGTGCCAGCAGCTTAATAGGGGGTGAGCAGTTCTTC. Protein: CASSLIGGEQFF.

The gene calls are TRBV5-1 and TRBJ2-7; 7 bases agree with TRBD2. Germline CDR1 and CDR2: SGHRS and YFSETQ. V gave up 4 bases and J gave up 5 bases; unmatched junction bases: 12. The CDR3 has 15 amino acids. Here the CDR3 reads CASSGAWRENHEQYF. CDR3 in DNA: TGCGCCAGCAGCGGGGCTTGGCGGGAGAACCACGAGCAGTACTTC.

The chain combines TRBV5-8 with TRBJ2-7, with D uncertain. Germline V gene sequence: CDR1 SGHTS, CDR2 YDEGEE. The germline V and J ends were trimmed by 4 bases and 5 bases, with 7 bases remaining between them. This CDR3 is 11 amino acids long. The CDR3 DNA reads TGTGCCAGCAGCGATAGAGACGAGCAGTACTTC. Its translation: CASSDRDEQYF.

This chain uses TRBV29-1 with TRBJ1-5; D might be TRBD1 (5 bases). Germline assignment: CDR1 SQVTM and CDR2 ANQGSEA. With 7 bases removed from V and 0 bases from J, the gap between germline ends came to 7 bases. The CDR3 extends over 12 amino acids. In DNA, the CDR3 is TGCAGCGCCGGACATAGCAATCAGCCCCAGCATTTT. This encodes CSAGHSNQPQHF. Complete variable domain (other parts from reference TRBV29-1 and TRBJ1-5): SAVISQKPSRDICQRGTSLTIQCQVDSQVTMMFWYRQQPGQSLTLIATANQGSEATYESGFVIDKFPISRPNLTFSTLTVSNMSPEDSSIYLCSAGHSNQPQHFGDGTRLSIL.

CDR3 in DNA: TGTGCCAGTAGTATAGCCGGGACAGGGTTGTTTTTT. Protein: CASSIAGTGLFF. This sequence joins TRBV19 and TRBJ1-4; 9 nucleotides line up with TRBD1. J was trimmed by 15 bases and V by 1 base; bases with no gene match: 3. The germline V gene has CDR1 LNHDA and CDR2 SQIVND (reference sequence). The CDR3 consists of 12 residues.

The chain recombines TRBV5-1 with TRBJ2-1; TRBD2 matches 8 bases. Germline values: CDR1 SGHRS, CDR2 YFSETQ. V lost 0 bases, J lost 8 bases, and 10 bases stayed unmatched. The CDR3 loop spans 16 amino acids. CDR3 in amino acids: CASSLAGTSHIDEQFF. The CDR3 DNA reads TGCGCCAGCAGCTTGGCCGGGACTAGTCATATCGATGAGCAGTTCTTC.

The rearrangement joins TRBV6-4 to TRBJ1-1, with 12 bases aligning to TRBD1. The J segment lost 11 bases and the V segment lost 5 bases, leaving 6 bases of the junction unmatched. This CDR3 has 13 amino acids. CDR1 and CDR2 (germline): MRHNA, SNTAGT. Here the CDR3 reads CASSPQGQGAAFF. The DNA of the CDR3 is TGTGCCAGCAGTCCTCAGGGACAGGGGGCGGCTTTCTTT.

The table lists this clone with a count of one. The chain couples TRBV27 to TRBJ1-2, with 8 positions matching TRBD1. The CDR3 extends over 16 amino acids. The V segment lost 3 bases and the J segment 4 bases; nucleotides outside the gene matches: 10. Germline V gives CDR1 MNHEY, CDR2 SMNVEV (reference sequence). The CDR3 spells CASSLGRRQGTYGYTF. The DNA for the CDR3 is TGTGCCAGCAGTTTGGGGCGAAGACAGGGGACCTATGGCTACACCTTC.

The genes are TRBV27 and TRBJ2-1; TRBD1 agrees at 7 bases. The V and J ends lost 2 bases and 5 bases, in that order; junction bases with no gene match: 9. CDR1 is MNHEY and CDR2 is SMNVEV in the germline V gene (reference sequence). The CDR3 loop spans 16 amino acids. The CDR3 here is CASSLRGTVGNNEQFF. The CDR3 DNA sequence: TGTGCCAGCAGTTTACGAGGGACAGTCGGCAACAATGAGCAGTTCTTC.

In its sample, this clone was seen once. The genes are TRBV6-5 and TRBJ2-1, with 16 positions matching TRBD2. Germline trimming cut 6 bases from V and 8 bases from J; bases unmatched to any gene: 1. The CDR3 length is 14 residues. Germline lookup yields CDR1 MNHEY and CDR2 SVGAGI. The CDR3 protein is CASRGLAGGDEQFF. In DNA form, the CDR3 reads TGTGCCAGCAGGGGACTAGCGGGAGGGGATGAGCAGTTCTTC.

The chain uses TRBV7-8 and TRBJ2-3; 7 bases map to TRBD2. The CDR3 runs 13 residues. Per the germline V gene, CDR1 is SGHVS and CDR2 is FQNEAQ. V was pared by 8 bases and J by 2 bases, with 4 bases of the junction left unmatched. The CDR3 DNA reads TGTGCCAGCGGGGGGGGGACCACAGATACGCAGTATTTT. Its translation is CASGGGTTDTQYF. Looking up the rest from reference TRBV7-8 and TRBJ2-3 gives the full variable domain: GAGVSQSPRYKVAKRGQDVALRCDPISGHVSLFWYQQALGQGPEFLTYFQNEAQLDKSGLPSDRFFAERPEGSVSTLKIQRTQQEDSAVYLCASGGGTTDTQYFGPGTRLTVL.